The TCR beta chain described here comes from a study of shared clonotypes between healthy human individuals. Study observations and caveats: Sequencing depth was a factor that was expected to affect clonotype sharing among donors. Clonotypes shared by all four sorted-subset donors had higher generation probabilities than non-shared clonotypes. Only a few donors were included, so the genetic and exposure-history diversity represented was limited.

About this clone: Antigen: not known.

Sequenced by immunoSEQ multiplex PCR; TCRdb stores in-frame clones only, minus some. The sample holds around 1.4 million clones, 98% seen once. Sequencing used naive CD4+ T cells sorted from blood. As for subset: CD45RA+ positively selected. This TCR derives from a man between 25 and 39 years old in good health.

DNA of the CDR3: TGTGCCAGCAGTGAATATGGCAGGACGAACACTGAAGCTTTCTTT. Its protein product is CASSEYGRTNTEAFF. The chain has TRBV25-1 and TRBJ1-1; D call uncertain. V was cut by 0 bases and J by 1 base, with 9 bases left in between. Germline CDR1 reads MGHDK; CDR2 reads SYGVNS. The CDR3 runs 15 residues.